These T cell receptor beta chains were read from a single sample in a study of blood T cell repertoires in COVID-19. TCRdb's copy holds only in-frame clones and misses some; the assay was immunoSEQ multiplex PCR. Of about 170,000 clones listed, just under 95% were seen once; the top ten hold about 5%. What was sequenced was peripheral blood. These TCRs come from a woman aged 45 to 65 with acute or convalescent COVID-19. Each CDR3 is given with its conserved first and last residue. D genes are given only for firm matches. Rows give clone size only sometimes, using once, few, many, or a class for an expanded clone.

clone_size	d_call	v_call	j_call	cdr3_aa	cdr3_nt
-	TRBD1	TRBV24-1	TRBJ2-7	CATSDFRGQEQYF	TGTGCCACCAGTGATTTCCGGGGACAGGAGCAGTACTTC
-	TRBD1	TRBV19	TRBJ2-5	CASSTRGQGQETQYF	TGTGCCAGTAGTACCCGAGGACAGGGCCAAGAGACCCAGTACTTC
-	-	TRBV5-1	TRBJ1-1	CASTEAAGRRTEAFF	TGCGCCAGCACCGAGGCGGCAGGACGGAGGACTGAAGCTTTCTTT
few	TRBD1	TRBV7-9	TRBJ1-2	CASSLPGQRYGYTF	TGTGCCAGCAGCTTACCGGGACAGCGATATGGCTACACCTTC
-	TRBD2	TRBV10-1	TRBJ2-1	CASSAGLAGGNEQFF	TGCGCCAGCAGTGCCGGGCTAGCGGGAGGCAATGAGCAGTTCTTC
-	-	TRBV3-1/TRBV3-2	TRBJ2-1	CASSQEAFGDNEQFF	TGTGCCAGCAGCCAAGAAGCCTTCGGGGACAATGAGCAGTTCTTC
-	TRBD1	TRBV28	TRBJ1-5	CASSSGTGGQPQHF	TGTGCCAGCAGTTCCGGGACAGGGGGCCAGCCCCAGCATTTT
-	TRBD1	TRBV28	TRBJ2-7	CASSFGQGRQFLSYEQYF	TGTGCCAGCAGTTTTGGACAGGGGCGACAATTTCTATCCTACGAGCAGTACTTC
few	TRBD1	TRBV7-2	TRBJ1-1	CASRIPGQGLTEAFF	TGTGCCAGCAGAATACCGGGACAGGGTCTCACTGAAGCTTTCTTT
-	-	TRBV5-1	TRBJ2-1	CASSLDFEQFF	TGCGCCAGCAGCTTGGACTTTGAGCAGTTCTTC
-	-	TRBV4-3	TRBJ1-4	CASSQDRRRGGEKLFF	TGCGCCAGCAGCCAAGATCGGCGGAGGGGCGGTGAAAAACTGTTTTTT
-	-	TRBV21-1	TRBJ1-1	CAQNHRRTASEAFF	TGTGCCCAGAACCACAGGAGGACAGCTTCCGAAGCTTTCTTT
-	-	TRBV5-4	TRBJ2-3	CASSRAGDTQYF	TGTGCCAGCAGCAGGGCGGGGGATACGCAGTATTTT
-	-	TRBV6-4	TRBJ1-5	CASSKYPNQPQHF	TGTGCCAGCAGTAAATATCCTAATCAGCCCCAGCATTTT